This TCR beta chain derives from a study of cytomegalovirus exposure and HLA in healthy donors. Notes on the study in general: Usually a TCR sequence was rare, but some public TCRs were found in many donors. By a later analysis, the bulk of CMV-associated TCR beta chains appeared HLA-restricted.

The primer mix had 60 Vbeta and 13 Jbeta primers. Measured with immunoSEQ multiplex PCR; TCRdb has only the in-frame clones, and not every one. The repertoire includes 150,000 or so clones, just under 85% of them detected once, and about 1.4% sits in the top ten. Concerning this clone: Its antigen remains unknown.

This CDR3 spans 16 amino acids. The ends lost 7 bases at V and 9 bases at J; junction bases unmatched: 14. The germline gives CDR1 SGDLS, CDR2 YYNGEE. The sequenced material came from PBMCs. This clonotype was sampled from a man aged 30-40 years in good health and CMV-seropositive. The chain couples TRBV9 to TRBJ2-1, with 12 bases matching TRBD2. The CDR3 nucleotides read TGTGCCAGCGGTAGCCCGACTAGCGGGGGATCAGGTGAGCAGTTCTTC. It specifies CASGSPTSGGSGEQFF.